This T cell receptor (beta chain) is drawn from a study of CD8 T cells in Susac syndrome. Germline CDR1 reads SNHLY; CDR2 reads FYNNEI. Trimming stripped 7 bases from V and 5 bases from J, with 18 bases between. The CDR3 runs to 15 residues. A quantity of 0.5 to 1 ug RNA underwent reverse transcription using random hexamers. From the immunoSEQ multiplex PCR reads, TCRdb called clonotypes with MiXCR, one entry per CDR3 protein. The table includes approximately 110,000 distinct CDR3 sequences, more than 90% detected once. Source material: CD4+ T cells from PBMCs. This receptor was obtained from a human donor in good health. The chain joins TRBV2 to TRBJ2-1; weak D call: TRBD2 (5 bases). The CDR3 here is CASMGGEGRNNEQFF. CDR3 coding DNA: TGTGCCAGCATGGGCGGAGAGGGAAGGAACAATGAGCAGTTCTTC.